The 12 T cell receptor beta chains listed next were all sequenced from one sample in a study of blood T cell repertoires in COVID-19. Profiling relied on immunoSEQ multiplex PCR, and the TCRdb table lists in-frame clones only, not all of them. This table holds under 30,000 clones, roughly nine tenths found once. Source material: peripheral blood. All receptors derive from a human donor in a cohort sampled during active COVID-19.

This clone was observed a handful of times. The chain links TRBV7-8 to TRBJ2-7; maybe TRBD2 (6 bases). The V gene lost 1 base and the J gene lost 1 base, with 11 bases spanning the gap. Germline V gene sequence: CDR1 SGHVS, CDR2 FQNEAQ. This CDR3 is 15 amino acids long. The CDR3 is CASSLGRRVSYEQYF. The CDR3 nucleotides are TGTGCCAGCAGCTTAGGTCGGAGGGTATCCTACGAGCAGTACTTC.

J is TRBJ1-6 and V is TRBV5-1; no firm D call. V lost 5 bases and J lost 0, with 9 bases in between. The CDR3 sequence is 15 residues long. Germline-derived CDR1 and CDR2 are SGHRS and YFSETQ. The CDR3 DNA reads TGCGCCAGCAGGGAAGGGAGCTCCTATAATTCACCCCTCCACTTT. Translating gives CASREGSSYNSPLHF.

This chain links TRBV19 with TRBJ1-5; no clear D gene. Germline V lookup: CDR1 LNHDA, CDR2 SQIVND (reference sequence). The ends were cut back, 3 bases at V and 1 base at J, with 16 bases in the middle. CDR3 length: 17 residues. The CDR3 bases are TGTGCCAGTAGTATTGCTTTGAGGGAGTGGAGCAATCAGCCCCAGCATTTT. Translated, it gives CASSIALREWSNQPQHF.

CDR3 nucleotide sequence: TGTGCCAGCAGTTACTCGATTACAACTGGGACAAGCTCTGGAAACACCATATATTTT. Its translation is CASSYSITTGTSSGNTIYF. The chain couples TRBV6-2 or TRBV6-3 to TRBJ1-3; TRBD1 might be the D (6 bases). This CDR3 has 19 residues. From germline, CDR1 is MNHEY and CDR2 SVGEGT. V dropped 0 bases and J dropped 0 bases, with 18 bases sitting between them.

The chain links TRBV5-4 to TRBJ2-7; 8 bases fit TRBD2. V lost 4 bases, J lost 2 bases, and 5 bases stayed unmatched. This CDR3 has 14 amino acids. CDR1 and CDR2 from the germline V gene are SGHNT and YYREEE (reference sequence). Written as DNA, the CDR3 is TGTGCCAGCAGCCCGGACGGGGGGGCCTACGAGCAGTACTTC. Translating gives CASSPDGGAYEQYF.

The V and J genes are TRBV9 and TRBJ2-1; 9 nucleotides match TRBD2. CDR1 is SGDLS and CDR2 is YYNGEE in the germline V gene. The CDR3 is made up of 14 amino acids. V shed 0 bases, J shed 9 bases, and the junction held 4 bases outside the gene matches. This CDR3 is CASSVGRTSVEQFF. DNA of the CDR3: TGTGCCAGCAGCGTAGGAAGGACTAGCGTTGAGCAGTTCTTC.

The chain recombines TRBV9 with TRBJ2-3; D is perhaps TRBD2 (6 bases). Trimming took off 2 bases at V and 8 bases at J, with 9 bases between the two ends. Germline V gene lookup returns CDR1 SGDLS and CDR2 YYNGEE. The CDR3 spans 12 residues. The CDR3 coding sequence is TGTGCCAGCAGCGTTAGCGGCGGTACGCAGTATTTT. Translation: CASSVSGGTQYF. Together with reference TRBV9 and TRBJ2-3, the CDR3 gives the full variable domain: DSGVTQTPKHLITATGQRVTLRCSPRSGDLSVYWYQQSLDQGLQFLIQYYNGEERAKGNILERFSAQQFPDLHSELNLSSLELGDSALYFCASSVSGGTQYFGPGTRLTVL.

V usage is TRBV6-4 and J usage is TRBJ2-5; no reliable D call. This CDR3 contains 11 residues. Trimming took off 3 bases at V and 8 bases at J, with 7 bases between the two ends. Per germline, CDR1 MRHNA and CDR2 SNTAGT. CDR3 in amino acids: CASSETPTQYF. The CDR3 DNA reads TGTGCCAGCAGTGAAACTCCAACCCAGTACTTC.

The rearrangement links TRBV23-1 to TRBJ2-5, with 9 positions matching TRBD1. TRBV23-1 is an open reading frame whose function is uncertain. J lost 2 bases, V lost 0 bases, and 13 bases had no gene match. CDR3 length: 19 residues. This CDR3 reads CASSQSNRDRGSRQETQYF. CDR3 nucleotide sequence: TGCGCCAGCAGTCAATCGAATCGCGACAGGGGGAGTCGGCAAGAGACCCAGTACTTC.

The chain joins TRBV9 to TRBJ2-3; a weak D match, TRBD1 (6 bases). The CDR3 length is 15 residues. Trimming took 4 bases from V and 5 from J, leaving 17 bases between them. CDR1 SGDLS and CDR2 YYNGEE come from the germline V gene. CDR3 in amino acids: CASSSPRGFGDTQYF. The CDR3 bases are TGTGCCAGCAGCTCCCCTAGGGGGTTTGGAGATACGCAGTATTTT.

V is TRBV27 and J is TRBJ2-3; TRBD1 might be the D (5 bases). Looked up from germline, CDR1 is MNHEY and CDR2 is SMNVEV (reference sequence). This CDR3 has 13 amino acids. V was cut by 4 bases and J by 9 bases, with 14 bases left in between. The CDR3 is CASSSISWGTQYF. CDR3 sequence (DNA): TGTGCCAGCAGTTCGATTAGCTGGGGCACGCAGTATTTT.

The J gene is TRBJ2-3, the V gene TRBV19, with 8 bases that match TRBD1. Germline V gene data show CDR1 as LNHDA and CDR2 as SQIVND (reference sequence). The CDR3 length is 15 residues. V trimming: 7 bases; J trimming: 3 bases; junction bases outside the gene matches: 9. DNA of the CDR3: TGTGCCAGTACCAAGGGGGACAGGTTAACAGATACGCAGTATTTT. Protein: CASTKGDRLTDTQYF.